The 30 T cell receptor beta chains listed next were all sequenced from one sample in a study of TIL therapy for anti-PD-1-resistant metastatic lung cancer. The time point: pre-treatment sample, taken before nivolumab and TIL therapy. This was the immunoSEQ v3 assay. Produced via immunoSEQ multiplex PCR; TCRdb's table is partial and in-frame only. The repertoire holds approximately 30,000 clones, about 70% seen once, with less than 3% in the top ten. Sequences were derived from blood, sampled at baseline. Source of these receptors: a woman aged 25-85 years with non-small cell lung cancer.

V gene TRBV29-1 combines with J gene TRBJ2-7; D not resolved. The V gene lost 5 bases and the J gene lost 6 bases, with 14 bases spanning the gap. The CDR3 runs 12 residues. Germline values: CDR1 SQVTM, CDR2 ANQGSEA. The CDR3 loop reads CSVSFMGTEQYF. As DNA, the CDR3 is TGCAGCGTTAGTTTTATGGGAACCGAGCAGTACTTC.

This chain connects TRBV6-5 to TRBJ2-1; TRBD2 matches 10 bases. Trimming cost V 7 bases and J 9 bases; bases outside gene matches: 9. Germline CDR1 and CDR2: MNHEY and SVGAGI. The CDR3 extends over 14 amino acids. The chain's CDR3 is CASTLRTSGSEQFF. The CDR3 nucleotides read TGTGCCAGCACCTTACGGACTAGCGGCTCTGAGCAGTTCTTC.

Turning to this clone: One end of the junction is discordant with germline, which a read error may explain. V is TRBV19 and J is TRBJ2-7; 11 bases align to TRBD2. The CDR3 runs 15 residues. The V gene's germline CDR1 is LNHDA and CDR2 SQIVND (reference sequence). The CDR3 sequence: CASNNPSGGPYEPVF. The CDR3 nucleotides read TGTGCCAGTAATAATCCTAGCGGGGGGCCCTACGAGCCGGTTTTC.

The chain uses TRBV5-4 and TRBJ2-7; 8 nucleotides match TRBD1. J gave up 4 bases and V 0 bases, and 3 bases lay outside the gene matches. Germline V gene data show CDR1 as SGHNT and CDR2 as YYREEE (reference sequence). The CDR3 is 14 amino acids. The CDR3 nucleotides read TGTGCCAGCAGCTTGGAGCAGGGGGCGTACGAGCAGTACTTC. Its protein product is CASSLEQGAYEQYF.

The chain links TRBV14 to TRBJ2-5; D gene unclear. This CDR3 contains 13 residues. The germline CDR1 and CDR2 sequences are SGHDN and FVKESK. Trimming shortened V by 1 base and J by 7 bases, and 10 bases separated the two germline ends. CDR3 nucleotide sequence: TGTGCCAGCAGCCAAGGTTTGGTGGCGACCCAGTACTTC. Its translation: CASSQGLVATQYF.

The chain joins TRBV10-1 to TRBJ2-2; the D is unclear. Germline loops: CDR1 WNHNN, CDR2 SYGVQD (reference sequence). The CDR3 is 12 amino acids. Trimming took off 1 base at V and 7 bases at J, with 4 bases between the two ends. CDR3 protein: CASSEFLGELFF. The CDR3 DNA follows: TGCGCCAGCAGTGAGTTCCTCGGGGAGCTGTTTTTT.

This clone was observed a single time. The V and J genes are TRBV5-4 and TRBJ2-5, with 11 positions matching TRBD2. Germline V gene sequence: CDR1 SGHNT, CDR2 YYREEE (reference sequence). Unmatched junction bases numbered 6, after V lost 5 bases and J lost 3 bases. The CDR3 has 15 residues. For the CDR3, the DNA is TGTGCCAGCAGGATGACTAGCGGGGAAGAAGAGACCCAGTACTTC. Translated, it gives CASRMTSGEEETQYF.

The genes are TRBV7-6 and TRBJ2-1, with D uncertain. Per the germline V gene, CDR1 is SGHVS and CDR2 is FNYEAQ. With 5 bases removed from V and 9 bases from J, the gap between germline ends came to 14 bases. This CDR3 is 13 amino acids long. The CDR3 DNA sequence: TGTGCCAGCAGCCGTGAGCCGTGGACTGAGCAGTTCTTC. It translates to CASSREPWTEQFF.

The chain has TRBV2 and TRBJ1-1; D is unclear. From germline, CDR1 is SNHLY and CDR2 FYNNEI. The CDR3 extends over 14 amino acids. V dropped 3 bases and J dropped 1 base, with 9 bases sitting between them. CDR3 nucleotide sequence: TGTGCCAGCAGTGACCCCCCCGCGAACACTGAAGCTTTCTTT. Its translation is CASSDPPANTEAFF.

The gene calls are TRBV5-4 and TRBJ2-7; TRBD2 agrees at 7 bases. The CDR3 covers 16 residues. Trimming removed 4 bases from V and 3 bases from J; junction bases left unmatched: 13. Germline CDR1 reads SGHNT; CDR2 reads YYREEE (reference sequence). This CDR3 reads CASSQEESSGFYEQYF. The CDR3 nucleotides are TGTGCCAGCAGCCAAGAAGAGTCTAGCGGTTTCTACGAGCAGTACTTC.

The chain joins TRBV14 to TRBJ2-3; D is uncertain. The CDR3 extends over 12 amino acids. CDR1 is SGHDN and CDR2 is FVKESK in the germline V gene. Trimming cost V 4 bases and J 8 bases, with 10 bases left between them. CDR3 in amino acids: CASSPSRFTQYF. For the CDR3, the DNA is TGTGCCAGCAGCCCCTCTAGATTTACGCAGTATTTT.

The gene calls are TRBV5-4 and TRBJ2-2; 9 bases fit TRBD2. This CDR3 has 16 amino acids. V lost 6 bases and J lost 0; bases outside the gene matches: 6. Germline loops: CDR1 SGHNT, CDR2 YYREEE (reference sequence). CDR3 DNA: TGTGCCAGCACGTCTGGCGGGAGGGCGAACACCGGGGAGCTGTTTTTT. Translating gives CASTSGGRANTGELFF.

The rearrangement uses TRBV5-6 and TRBJ2-1, with 13 bases lining up with TRBD2. The CDR3 spans 15 residues. The junction had 8 bases not matched to a gene; V was cut back by 5 bases and J by 9 bases. Germline V lookup: CDR1 SGHDT, CDR2 YYEEEE. CDR3 region: CASSGATSGRAEQFF. The CDR3 coding sequence is TGTGCCAGCAGTGGGGCAACTAGCGGGAGGGCTGAGCAGTTCTTC. Full variable domain (remainder filled in from reference TRBV5-6 and TRBJ2-1): DAGVTQSPTHLIKTRGQQVTLRCSPKSGHDTVSWYQQALGQGPQFIFQYYEEEERQRGNFPDRFSGHQFPNYSSELNVNALLLGDSALYLCASSGATSGRAEQFFGPGTRLTVL.

In its sample, this clone was seen once. The rearrangement uses TRBV30 and TRBJ1-3, with D hard to call. Trimming pared 5 bases from V and 0 bases from J, leaving 8 bases between. The germline CDR1 and CDR2 sequences are GTSNPN and SVGIG (reference sequence). The CDR3 spans 13 residues. CDR3: CAWSTNSGNTIYF. The CDR3 bases are TGTGCCTGGTCAACGAACTCTGGAAACACCATATATTTT. The variable domain in full, completed from reference TRBV30 and TRBJ1-3, reads SQTIHQWPATLVQPVGSPLSLECTVEGTSNPNLYWYRQAAGRGLQLLFYSVGIGQISSEVPQNLSASRPQDRQFILSSKKLLLSDSGFYLCAWSTNSGNTIYFGEGSWLTVV.

This clone was picked up a small number of times. The chain employs TRBV5-1 and TRBJ2-5, with D tentatively TRBD1 (5 bases). This CDR3 has 14 residues. Germline V gene lookup returns CDR1 SGHRS and CDR2 YFSETQ. Trimming took off 5 bases at V and 0 bases at J, with 11 bases between the two ends. As DNA, the CDR3 is TGCGCCAGCAGTCGACAGTTAGACCAAGAGACCCAGTACTTC. Translated: CASSRQLDQETQYF. Combining the CDR3 with reference TRBV5-1 and TRBJ2-5 gives the whole variable domain KAGVTQTPRYLIKTRGQQVTLSCSPISGHRSVSWYQQTPGQGLQFLFEYFSETQRNKGNFPGRFSGRQFSNSRSEMNVSTLELGDSALYLCASSRQLDQETQYFGPGTRLLVL.

The J gene is TRBJ2-1, the V gene TRBV28; the match to TRBD2 covers 7 bases. After removal of 6 bases from V and 1 base from J, the junction contained 9 bases not matched to a gene. Germline V gene sequence: CDR1 MDHEN, CDR2 SYDVKM. The CDR3 has 16 amino acids. CDR3 sequence (DNA): TGTGCCAGCAGGGTGGGCGGGAGCGCTTCCTACAATGAGCAGTTCTTC. It codes for CASRVGGSASYNEQFF.

The CDR3 coding sequence is TGTGCCAGCAGTTCGCCCTATGGCTACACCTTC. Its protein product is CASSSPYGYTF. This chain uses TRBV6-5 with TRBJ1-2; D is uncertain. The ends were cut back, 4 bases at V and 4 bases at J, with 4 bases in the middle. The CDR3 contains 11 residues. Germline CDR1 MNHEY, CDR2 SVGAGI.

V usage is TRBV7-6 and J usage is TRBJ2-2; D is ambiguous. Trimming took off 7 bases at V and 0 bases at J, with 3 bases between the two ends. CDR3 size: 12 residues. Germline values: CDR1 SGHVS, CDR2 FNYEAQ. CDR3 residues: CASISNTGELFF. As DNA, the CDR3 is TGTGCCAGCATTTCGAACACCGGGGAGCTGTTTTTT.

This clone has just a few counts. V and J are TRBV7-2 and TRBJ2-2; D remains unclear. Germline V gives CDR1 SGHTA, CDR2 FQGNSA. Deletions cut 4 bases from V and 3 bases from J, with 3 bases between. There are 12 residues in the CDR3. The CDR3 DNA is TGTGCCAGCAGCTCTTACACCGGGGAGCTGTTTTTT. Protein product: CASSSYTGELFF.

The DNA for the CDR3 is TGTGCTAGTGGTTTCCCTACTAGCGGGAGGAACGAGCAGTACTTC. Protein product: CASGFPTSGRNEQYF. This sequence joins TRBV12-5 and TRBJ2-7; TRBD2 agrees at 12 bases. The CDR3 totals 15 residues. In germline, CDR1 is LGHNT, CDR2 FRNRAP. V lost 3 bases to trimming and J lost 5 bases; unmatched junction nucleotides: 5. Full variable domain (rest looked up from reference TRBV12-5 and TRBJ2-7): DARVTQTPRHKVTEMGQEVTMRCQPILGHNTVFWYRQTMMQGLELLAYFRNRAPLDDSGMPKDRFSAEMPDATLATLKIQPSEPRDSAVYFCASGFPTSGRNEQYFGPGTRLTVT.

The chain links TRBV15 to TRBJ2-2, with 7 positions matching TRBD2. Germline V lookup: CDR1 LNHNV, CDR2 YYDKDF (reference sequence). There are 13 residues in the CDR3. V was pared by 5 bases and J by 6 bases, with 3 bases of the junction left unmatched. CDR3 DNA: TGTGCCACCAGCCTACTAGCGTCCGGGGAGCTGTTTTTT. Translated, it gives CATSLLASGELFF.

This clone was seen more than once but under ten times. The chain has TRBV29-1 and TRBJ2-1; 9 bases agree with TRBD1. The V and J ends lost 6 bases and 7 bases, in that order; junction bases with no gene match: 1. The CDR3 is 11 residues long. CDR1 and CDR2 from the germline V gene are SQVTM and ANQGSEA. Written as DNA, the CDR3 is TGCAGCGTGGACAGGGGTAATGAGCAGTTCTTC. Amino acid sequence: CSVDRGNEQFF.

The table lists this clone with a count of one. This chain joins TRBV5-4 and TRBJ2-7; maybe TRBD1 (6 bases). Per the germline V gene, CDR1 is SGHNT and CDR2 is YYREEE (reference sequence). The CDR3 extends over 13 amino acids. Trimming took off 5 bases at V and 1 base at J, with 10 bases between the two ends. The CDR3 nucleotides read TGTGCCAGCAGACCCGGACAGTCCTACGAGCAGTACTTC. Its protein is CASRPGQSYEQYF.

This clone was observed a handful of times. The chain couples TRBV6-1 to TRBJ2-3; D is undetermined. Germline V gene lookup returns CDR1 MNHNS and CDR2 SASEGT. The CDR3 totals 13 residues. The V end lost 3 bases, the J end lost 7 bases, and 11 bases lay between the germline ends. The CDR3 is CASSDNWENTQYF. The CDR3 bases are TGTGCCAGCAGTGATAACTGGGAAAATACGCAGTATTTT.

The chain is built from TRBV19 and TRBJ1-1, with D hard to call. CDR3 length: 17 residues. Trimming took off 3 bases at V and 0 bases at J, with 17 bases between the two ends. Germline V gene lookup returns CDR1 LNHDA and CDR2 SQIVND (reference sequence). This CDR3 reads CASSMKGLMGMNTEAFF. The DNA for the CDR3 is TGTGCCAGTAGTATGAAAGGTTTGATGGGGATGAACACTGAAGCTTTCTTT.

The chain couples TRBV7-9 to TRBJ2-3, with D unresolved. Germline assignment: CDR1 SEHNR and CDR2 FQNEAQ (reference sequence). CDR3 length equals 12 residues. The V end lost 2 bases, the J end lost 5 bases, and 5 bases lay between the germline ends. This CDR3 reads CASSLYGDTQYF. The CDR3 nucleotides are TGTGCCAGCAGCTTATATGGAGATACGCAGTATTTT.

The V and J genes are TRBV9 and TRBJ1-1, with D maybe TRBD1 (5 bases). Germline V gene sequence: CDR1 SGDLS, CDR2 YYNGEE. V was clipped by 2 bases and J by 3 bases, with 5 bases between them. The CDR3 loop spans 12 amino acids. This CDR3 is CASSVGDTEAFF. CDR3 nucleotide sequence: TGTGCCAGCAGCGTGGGGGACACTGAAGCTTTCTTT.

V gene TRBV6-1 combines with J gene TRBJ2-3; 9 nucleotides match TRBD2. CDR3 length: 19 residues. The V gene's germline CDR1 is MNHNS and CDR2 SASEGT. Trimming cost V 2 bases and J 2 bases; bases outside gene matches: 14. This CDR3 is CASSERPAPGLAITDTQYF. The CDR3, as DNA: TGTGCCAGCAGTGAACGTCCAGCCCCGGGACTAGCAATCACAGATACGCAGTATTTT.

The rearrangement links TRBV5-3 to TRBJ2-6, with 9 bases fitting TRBD1. TRBV5-3 is an ORF for which the function is uncertain. The CDR3 covers 19 residues. V gave up 4 bases and J gave up 3 bases; unmatched junction bases: 14. The CDR3 spells CARSAGRTGESGGANVLTF. The DNA for the CDR3 is TGTGCCAGAAGCGCAGGACGGACAGGGGAGTCTGGTGGGGCCAACGTCCTGACTTTC.

This chain connects TRBV15 to TRBJ2-3; 13 bases line up with TRBD2. With 0 bases clipped from V and 10 bases from J, the junction kept 7 bases outside the gene matches. Germline V gene data show CDR1 as LNHNV and CDR2 as YYDKDF (reference sequence). The CDR3 is 16 residues long. The CDR3: CATSREFGTSGNAQYF. The CDR3 DNA reads TGTGCCACCAGCAGAGAATTCGGGACTAGCGGGAATGCGCAGTATTTT.